This T cell receptor (beta chain) was found in a study of CD8+ T cells in alopecia areata. Treatment meaning: oral pan-JAK inhibitor, 5-10 mg twice daily. Germline assignment: CDR1 SQVTM and CDR2 ANQGSEA. Trimming took off 0 bases at V and 4 bases at J, with 11 bases between the two ends. The CDR3 length is 14 residues. cDNA prepared by RNA extraction and subsequent reverse transcription served as the template for sequencing. The protocol was immunoSEQ multiplex PCR, while the TCRdb copy is restricted to in-frame clones and leaves out a portion. The sample lists approximately 210,000 clones, over 60% occurring once.

This chain joins TRBV29-1 and TRBJ2-3; D not resolved. The clonotype comes from a human donor with alopecia areata. This specimen consisted of CD4+ T cells sorted from blood, obtained around week 46, from a patient treated with tofacitinib. The CDR3 reads CSVEEGDGADTQYF. The DNA for the CDR3 is TGCAGCGTTGAAGAAGGTGACGGTGCAGATACGCAGTATTTT.